The rows below give T cell receptor beta chains drawn from one sample of a study of T cells in localized non-small cell lung cancer. Sequencing used immunoSEQ multiplex PCR; TCRdb keeps in-frame clones, though not all of them. The table includes 25,000 to 30,000 clones, 85% to 95% detected once. The sequencing here drew on peripheral blood, taken before any cancer treatment. These TCRs come from a female donor over 55 with stage I lung adenocarcinoma. The CDR3 runs from the conserved cysteine through the conserved F or W. A D gene is named only where the DNA matches it firmly. Not every row has a clone size; where given, it reads once, few, many or a size class.

j_gene: TRBJ2-1
abundance: NA
d_gene: NA
v_gene: TRBV5-1
CDR3aa: CASSLGTAGIYNEQFF
CDR3nt: TGCGCCAGCAGCTTGGGTACGGCGGGGATCTACAATGAGCAGTTCTTC

j_gene: TRBJ2-5
abundance: NA
d_gene: NA
v_gene: TRBV10-1
CDR3aa: CASSESRKGKTQYF
CDR3nt: TGCGCCAGCAGTGAGTCGAGGAAGGGAAAGACCCAGTACTTC

j_gene: TRBJ2-5
abundance: NA
d_gene: NA
v_gene: TRBV7-8
CDR3aa: CASSPPGIQETQYF
CDR3nt: TGTGCCAGCAGCCCCCCGGGAATACAAGAGACCCAGTACTTC

j_gene: TRBJ1-1
abundance: NA
d_gene: NA
v_gene: TRBV28
CDR3aa: CASSLGGPLVFEAFF
CDR3nt: TGTGCCAGCAGTTTAGGGGGACCGTTGGTCTTTGAAGCTTTCTTT

j_gene: TRBJ2-1
abundance: NA
d_gene: NA
v_gene: TRBV19
CDR3aa: CASTPSWFASSYNEQFF
CDR3nt: TGTGCCAGTACTCCTTCTTGGTTTGCGAGCTCCTACAATGAGCAGTTCTTC

j_gene: TRBJ1-2
abundance: NA
d_gene: NA
v_gene: TRBV28
CDR3aa: CASSWQDYGYTF
CDR3nt: TGTGCCAGCAGTTGGCAGGACTATGGCTACACCTTC

j_gene: TRBJ2-7
abundance: NA
d_gene: NA
v_gene: TRBV5-1
CDR3aa: CASSGTGTRNYEQYF
CDR3nt: TGCGCCAGCAGCGGGACCGGGACACGGAATTACGAGCAGTACTTC

j_gene: TRBJ1-6
abundance: NA
d_gene: TRBD1
v_gene: TRBV4-2
CDR3aa: CASSQGQGNSPLHF
CDR3nt: TGTGCCAGCAGCCAGGGACAGGGAAATTCACCCCTCCACTTT

j_gene: TRBJ2-7
abundance: once
d_gene: TRBD1
v_gene: TRBV6-6
CDR3aa: CASRTGTGSSYEQYF
CDR3nt: TGTGCCAGCAGGACCGGGACAGGGAGTTCGTACGAGCAGTACTTC

j_gene: TRBJ2-3
abundance: NA
d_gene: NA
v_gene: TRBV28
CDR3aa: CASSLLEEDTQYF
CDR3nt: TGTGCCAGCAGTTTATTGGAGGAAGATACGCAGTATTTT

j_gene: TRBJ2-3
abundance: NA
d_gene: TRBD2
v_gene: TRBV11-2
CDR3aa: CASSLGLAGLRWHTQYF
CDR3nt: TGTGCCAGCAGCTTAGGACTAGCGGGATTACGGTGGCATACGCAGTATTTT

j_gene: TRBJ1-1
abundance: NA
d_gene: TRBD1
v_gene: TRBV6-6
CDR3aa: CASSRQGAITEAFF
CDR3nt: TGTGCCAGCAGTCGACAGGGGGCGATCACTGAAGCTTTCTTT

j_gene: TRBJ2-7
abundance: NA
d_gene: TRBD1
v_gene: TRBV14
CDR3aa: CASRRQGSYEQYF
CDR3nt: TGTGCCAGCCGGCGACAGGGCTCCTACGAGCAGTACTTC

j_gene: TRBJ1-5
abundance: NA
d_gene: TRBD1
v_gene: TRBV4-1
CDR3aa: CASRQTGFNQPQHF
CDR3nt: TGCGCCAGCAGACAGACAGGGTTCAATCAGCCCCAGCATTTT